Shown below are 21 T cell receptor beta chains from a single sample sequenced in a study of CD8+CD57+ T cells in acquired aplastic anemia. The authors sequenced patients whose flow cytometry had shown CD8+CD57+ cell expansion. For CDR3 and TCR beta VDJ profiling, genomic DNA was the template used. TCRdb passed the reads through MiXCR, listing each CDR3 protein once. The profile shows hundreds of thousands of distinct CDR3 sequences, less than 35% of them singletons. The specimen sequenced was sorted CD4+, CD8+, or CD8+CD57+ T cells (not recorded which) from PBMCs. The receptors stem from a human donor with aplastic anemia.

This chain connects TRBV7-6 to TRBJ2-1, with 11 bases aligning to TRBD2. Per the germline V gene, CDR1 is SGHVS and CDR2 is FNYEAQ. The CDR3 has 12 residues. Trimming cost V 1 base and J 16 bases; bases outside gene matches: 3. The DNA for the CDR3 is TGTGCCAGCAGCTTAGATACTAGCGGGAGTTTCTTC. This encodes CASSLDTSGSFF.

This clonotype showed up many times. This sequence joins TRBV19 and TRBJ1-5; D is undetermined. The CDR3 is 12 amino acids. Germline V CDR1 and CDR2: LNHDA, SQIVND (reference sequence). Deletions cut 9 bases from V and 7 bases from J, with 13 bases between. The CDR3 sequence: CASSTGRQPQHF. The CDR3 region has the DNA TGTGCCAGCAGCACCGGGAGGCAGCCCCAGCATTTT.

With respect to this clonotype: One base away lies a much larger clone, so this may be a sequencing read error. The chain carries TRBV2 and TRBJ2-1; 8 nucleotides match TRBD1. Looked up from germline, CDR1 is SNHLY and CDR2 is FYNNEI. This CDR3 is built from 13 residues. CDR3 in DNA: TGTGCCAGCCTAACGGACAGGGACAATAAGCAGTTCTTC. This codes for CASLTDRDNKQFF.

DNA for the CDR3: TGTGCCAGCTCACCATTGCAGGGAGGCTACACCTTC. Translation: CASSPLQGGYTF. V and J are TRBV2 and TRBJ1-2; D possibly corresponds to TRBD1 (5 bases). V lost 8 bases and J 8 bases, leaving 15 bases between the germline ends. This CDR3 contains 12 residues. Germline V gene data show CDR1 as SNHLY and CDR2 as FYNNEI.

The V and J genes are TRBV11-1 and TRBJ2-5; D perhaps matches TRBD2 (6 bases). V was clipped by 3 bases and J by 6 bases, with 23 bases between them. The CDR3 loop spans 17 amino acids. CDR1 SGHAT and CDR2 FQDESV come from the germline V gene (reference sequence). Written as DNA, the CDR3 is TGTGCCAGCAGCTTGACACCCACGTACGGGGGTTGGAAGACCCAGTACTTC. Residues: CASSLTPTYGGWKTQYF.

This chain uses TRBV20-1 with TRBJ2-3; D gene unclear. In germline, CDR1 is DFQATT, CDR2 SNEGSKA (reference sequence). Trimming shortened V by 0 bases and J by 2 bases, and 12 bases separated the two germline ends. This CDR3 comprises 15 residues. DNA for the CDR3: TGCAGTGCTAGAGATTTCGGTCAGTACACAGATACGCAGTATTTT. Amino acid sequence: CSARDFGQYTDTQYF.

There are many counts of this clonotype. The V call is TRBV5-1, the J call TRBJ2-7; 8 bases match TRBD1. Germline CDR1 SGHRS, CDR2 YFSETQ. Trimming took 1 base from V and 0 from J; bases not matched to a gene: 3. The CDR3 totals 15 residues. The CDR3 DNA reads TGCGCCAGCAGCTTGTCGGGACAGGACTCCTACGAGCAGTACTTC. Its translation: CASSLSGQDSYEQYF.

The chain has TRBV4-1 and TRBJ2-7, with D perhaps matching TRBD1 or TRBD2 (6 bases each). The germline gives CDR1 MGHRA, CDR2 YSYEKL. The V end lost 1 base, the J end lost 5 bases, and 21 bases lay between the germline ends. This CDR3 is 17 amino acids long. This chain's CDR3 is CASSQGRWVTGANEQYF. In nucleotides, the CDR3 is TGCGCCAGCAGCCAAGGGCGCTGGGTTACGGGGGCTAACGAGCAGTACTTC.

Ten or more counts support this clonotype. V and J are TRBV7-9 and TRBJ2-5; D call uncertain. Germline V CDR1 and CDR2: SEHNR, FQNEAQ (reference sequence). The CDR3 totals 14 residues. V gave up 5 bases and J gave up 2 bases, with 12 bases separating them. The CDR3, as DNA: TGTGCCAGCAGCCCCCGGTCCAAACAAGAGACCCAGTACTTC. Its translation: CASSPRSKQETQYF.

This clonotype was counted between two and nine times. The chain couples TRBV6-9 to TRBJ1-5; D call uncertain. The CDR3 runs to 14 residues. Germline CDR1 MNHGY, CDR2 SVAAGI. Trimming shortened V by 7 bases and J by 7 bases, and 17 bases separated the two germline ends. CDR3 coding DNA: TGTGCCAGCACCATGAGAAGGGTTGGGCAGCCCCAGCATTTT. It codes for CASTMRRVGQPQHF.

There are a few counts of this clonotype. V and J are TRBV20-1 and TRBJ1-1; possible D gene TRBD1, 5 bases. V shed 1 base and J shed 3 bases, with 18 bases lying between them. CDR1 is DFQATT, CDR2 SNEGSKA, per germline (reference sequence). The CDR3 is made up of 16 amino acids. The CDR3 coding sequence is TGCAGTGCTAGAGGTGGGGCGGCCACAGCCGACACTGAAGCTTTCTTT. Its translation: CSARGGAATADTEAFF.

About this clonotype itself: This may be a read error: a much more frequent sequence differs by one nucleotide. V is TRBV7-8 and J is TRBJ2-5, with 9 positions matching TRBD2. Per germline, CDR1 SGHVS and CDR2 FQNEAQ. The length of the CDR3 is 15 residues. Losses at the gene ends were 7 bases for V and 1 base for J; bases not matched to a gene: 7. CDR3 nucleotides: TGTGCCAGCAACTCAAGTAGCGGGAGCCAAGAGACCCAGTACTTC. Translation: CASNSSSGSQETQYF. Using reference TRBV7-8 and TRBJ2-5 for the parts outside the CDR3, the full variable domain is GAGVSQSPRYKVAKRGQDVALRCDPISGHVSLFWYQQALGQGPEFLTYFQNEAQLDKSGLPSDRFFAERPEGSVSTLKIQRTQQEDSAVYLCASNSSSGSQETQYFGPGTRLLVL.

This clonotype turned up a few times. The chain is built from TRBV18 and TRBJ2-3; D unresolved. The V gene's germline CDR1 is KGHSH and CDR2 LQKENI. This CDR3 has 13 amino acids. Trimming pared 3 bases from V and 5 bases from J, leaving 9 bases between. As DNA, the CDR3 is TGTGCCAGCTCACCCAACGGCGGAGATACGCAGTATTTT. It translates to CASSPNGGDTQYF. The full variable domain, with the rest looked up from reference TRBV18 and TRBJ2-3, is NAGVMQNPRHLVRRRGQEARLRCSPMKGHSHVYWYRQLPEEGLKFMVYLQKENIIDESGMPKERFSAEFPKEGPSILRIQQVVRGDSAAYFCASSPNGGDTQYFGPGTRLTVL.

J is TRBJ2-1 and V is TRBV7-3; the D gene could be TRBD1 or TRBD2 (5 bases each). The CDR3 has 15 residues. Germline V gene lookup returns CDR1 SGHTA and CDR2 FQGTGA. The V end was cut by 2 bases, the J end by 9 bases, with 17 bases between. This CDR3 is CASSLSYGTDIEQFF. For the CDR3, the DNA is TGTGCCAGCAGCTTATCATACGGGACCGACATTGAGCAGTTCTTC.

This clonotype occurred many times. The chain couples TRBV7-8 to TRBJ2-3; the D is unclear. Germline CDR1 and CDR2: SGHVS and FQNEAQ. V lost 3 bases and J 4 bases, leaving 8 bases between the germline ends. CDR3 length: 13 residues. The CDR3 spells CASSFGPADTQYF. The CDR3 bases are TGTGCCAGCAGCTTCGGACCTGCAGATACGCAGTATTTT.

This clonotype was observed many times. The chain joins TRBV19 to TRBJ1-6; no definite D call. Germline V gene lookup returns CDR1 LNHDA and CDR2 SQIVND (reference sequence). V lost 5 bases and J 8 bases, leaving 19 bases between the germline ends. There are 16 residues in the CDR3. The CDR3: CASSPLRILLDSPLHF. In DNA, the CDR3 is TGTGCCAGTAGTCCGCTGAGGATTCTTCTGGATTCACCCCTCCACTTT.

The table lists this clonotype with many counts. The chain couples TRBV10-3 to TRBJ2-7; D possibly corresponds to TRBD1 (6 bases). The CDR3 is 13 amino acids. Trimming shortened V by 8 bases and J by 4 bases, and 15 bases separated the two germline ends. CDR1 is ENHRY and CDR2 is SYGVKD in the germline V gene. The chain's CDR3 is CAIGTRRGYEQYF. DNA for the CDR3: TGTGCCATCGGGACCCGAAGGGGGTACGAGCAGTACTTC.

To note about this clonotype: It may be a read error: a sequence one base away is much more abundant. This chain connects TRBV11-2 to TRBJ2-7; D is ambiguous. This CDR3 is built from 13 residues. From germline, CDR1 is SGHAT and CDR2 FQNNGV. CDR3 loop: CASSLREKYGQYF. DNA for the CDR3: TGTGCCAGCAGCCTCCGAGAAAAATACGGGCAGTACTTC.

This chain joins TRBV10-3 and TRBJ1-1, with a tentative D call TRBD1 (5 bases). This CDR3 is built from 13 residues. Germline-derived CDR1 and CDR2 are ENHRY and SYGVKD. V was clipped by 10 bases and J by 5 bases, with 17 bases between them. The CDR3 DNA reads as TGTGCCAGTAAGGCGGGGGGGAGGACTGAAGCTTTCTTT. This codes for CASKAGGRTEAFF.

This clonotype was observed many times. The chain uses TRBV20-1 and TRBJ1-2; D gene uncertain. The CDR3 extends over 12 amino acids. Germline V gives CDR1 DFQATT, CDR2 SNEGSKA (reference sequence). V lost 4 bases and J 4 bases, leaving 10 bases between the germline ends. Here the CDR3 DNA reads TGCAGTGCTAATGAGGGCAGCTATGGCTACACCTTC. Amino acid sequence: CSANEGSYGYTF.

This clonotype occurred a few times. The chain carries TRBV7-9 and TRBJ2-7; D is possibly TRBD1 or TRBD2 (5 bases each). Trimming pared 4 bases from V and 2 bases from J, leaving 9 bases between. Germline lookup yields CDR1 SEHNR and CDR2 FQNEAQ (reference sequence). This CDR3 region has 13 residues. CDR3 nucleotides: TGTGCCAGCAGCTGGGACCTCACCTACGAGCAGTACTTC. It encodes CASSWDLTYEQYF.